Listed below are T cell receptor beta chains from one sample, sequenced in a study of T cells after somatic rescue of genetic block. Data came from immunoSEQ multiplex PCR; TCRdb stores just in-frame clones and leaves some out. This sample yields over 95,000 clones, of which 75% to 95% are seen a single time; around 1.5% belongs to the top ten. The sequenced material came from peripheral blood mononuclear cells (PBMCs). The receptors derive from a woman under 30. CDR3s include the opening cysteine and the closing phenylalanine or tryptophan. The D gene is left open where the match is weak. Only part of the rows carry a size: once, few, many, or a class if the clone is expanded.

CDR3: CASELAGGPSNEQFF
DNA: TGTGCCAGCGAACTAGCGGGGGGCCCTTCCAATGAGCAGTTCTTC
J: TRBJ2-1
size: .
D: TRBD2
V: TRBV6-1

CDR3: CAWSVRILQDAFF
DNA: TGTGCCTGGAGTGTAAGGATCCTTCAGGACGCTTTCTTT
J: TRBJ1-1
size: once
D: .
V: TRBV30

CDR3: CASSLRAMGANLYEQYF
DNA: TGTGCCAGTAGCCTACGCGCGATGGGGGCGAACCTTTACGAGCAGTACTTC
J: TRBJ2-7
size: .
D: .
V: TRBV19

CDR3: CASKRGGISSGANVLTF
DNA: TGTGCCAGCAAAAGGGGTGGGATATCCTCTGGGGCCAACGTCCTGACTTTC
J: TRBJ2-6
size: .
D: .
V: TRBV9

CDR3: CASSSISTTNEKLFF
DNA: TGTGCCAGCAGCTCAATCAGTACAACTAATGAAAAACTGTTTTTT
J: TRBJ1-4
size: .
D: .
V: TRBV7-2

CDR3: CAWSPFGGEVGDGYTF
DNA: TGTGCCTGGAGTCCGTTTGGAGGGGAAGTAGGTGATGGCTACACCTTC
J: TRBJ1-2
size: .
D: .
V: TRBV30

CDR3: CASSPGTGQGSYEQYF
DNA: TGTGCCAGCTCACCAGGGACCGGGCAGGGGAGCTACGAGCAGTACTTC
J: TRBJ2-7
size: .
D: .
V: TRBV18

CDR3: CASSQGGRIMNTEAFF
DNA: TGTGCCAGCAGCCAAGGCGGACGTATAATGAACACTGAAGCTTTCTTT
J: TRBJ1-1
size: once
D: .
V: TRBV4-2

CDR3: CASSYSGGVGDTQYF
DNA: TGTGCCAGCAGCTATAGCGGGGGAGTGGGAGATACGCAGTATTTT
J: TRBJ2-3
size: .
D: TRBD2
V: TRBV6-5

CDR3: CAGGFGWNTEAFF
DNA: TGTGCCGGGGGATTTGGGTGGAACACTGAAGCTTTCTTT
J: TRBJ1-1
size: .
D: .
V: TRBV30

CDR3: CASSQSVGNYGYTF
DNA: TGCGCCAGCAGCCAAAGTGTAGGGAACTATGGCTACACCTTC
J: TRBJ1-2
size: .
D: .
V: TRBV4-3

CDR3: CASSFLGQGDSPLHF
DNA: TGCGCCAGCAGCTTTCTAGGACAGGGGGATTCACCCCTCCACTTT
J: TRBJ1-6
size: .
D: TRBD1
V: TRBV5-1

CDR3: CASSTQTGAYEQYF
DNA: TGTGCCAGCAGCACCCAGACGGGAGCCTACGAGCAGTACTTC
J: TRBJ2-7
size: .
D: .
V: TRBV7-2

CDR3: CASRIAGELFF
DNA: TGTGCCAGCAGAATTGCCGGGGAGCTGTTTTTT
J: TRBJ2-2
size: .
D: .
V: TRBV19

CDR3: CASSAGTSLNTGELFF
DNA: TGTGCCAGCAGCGCCGGGACTAGCTTAAACACCGGGGAGCTGTTTTTT
J: TRBJ2-2
size: .
D: TRBD2
V: TRBV7-7

CDR3: CASSVQGGETQYF
DNA: TGTGCCAGCAGCGTACAGGGCGGAGAGACCCAGTACTTC
J: TRBJ2-5
size: .
D: .
V: TRBV7-2

CDR3: CASSLGPSTRNQPQHF
DNA: TGTGCCAGCAGCTTAGGCCCCAGCACAAGGAATCAGCCCCAGCATTTT
J: TRBJ1-5
size: .
D: .
V: TRBV13

CDR3: CAWSVYGRETQYF
DNA: TGTGCCTGGAGTGTATACGGGAGAGAGACCCAGTACTTC
J: TRBJ2-5
size: .
D: .
V: TRBV30

CDR3: CASSFLEREDTQYF
DNA: TGTGCCAGCAGTTTTTTGGAACGTGAAGATACGCAGTATTTT
J: TRBJ2-3
size: .
D: .
V: TRBV6-5

CDR3: CASMVSDRVNEQFF
DNA: TGCGCCAGTATGGTGTCGGACAGAGTCAATGAGCAGTTCTTC
J: TRBJ2-1
size: .
D: .
V: TRBV10-2

CDR3: CASSLATDTQYF
DNA: TGTGCCAGCAGCTTAGCGACAGATACGCAGTATTTT
J: TRBJ2-3
size: .
D: .
V: TRBV11-1

CDR3: CASSLSPRFLAKNIQYF
DNA: TGTGCCAGCAGCTTATCTCCGCGATTTTTAGCCAAAAACATTCAGTACTTC
J: TRBJ2-4
size: .
D: .
V: TRBV7-2

CDR3: CATSGPGFGTDTQYF
DNA: TGTGCCACCAGCGGACCAGGGTTTGGTACAGATACGCAGTATTTT
J: TRBJ2-3
size: .
D: .
V: TRBV15

CDR3: CATSRWGTAGELFF
DNA: TGTGCCACCAGCAGATGGGGGACGGCCGGGGAGCTGTTTTTT
J: TRBJ2-2
size: .
D: .
V: TRBV15

CDR3: CASSERAPAFF
DNA: TGTGCCAGCAGTGAGAGAGCTCCGGCTTTCTTT
J: TRBJ1-1
size: .
D: .
V: TRBV6-1

CDR3: CASSVGHRGTSEAFF
DNA: TGTGCCAGCAGCGTAGGGCACAGAGGAACGTCTGAAGCTTTCTTT
J: TRBJ1-1
size: few
D: .
V: TRBV9

CDR3: CASSLGPHQPQHF
DNA: TGTGCCAGCAGCCTAGGACCCCATCAGCCCCAGCATTTT
J: TRBJ1-5
size: .
D: .
V: TRBV5-4

CDR3: CASSSARHRGPSSTDTQYF
DNA: TGTGCCAGCAGCTCCGCCCGCCACAGGGGGCCTAGTTCCACAGATACGCAGTATTTT
J: TRBJ2-3
size: .
D: TRBD1
V: TRBV5-4

CDR3: CASSESSGGYSTDTQYF
DNA: TGTGCCAGCAGTGAATCCTCCGGGGGCTATAGCACAGATACGCAGTATTTT
J: TRBJ2-3
size: .
D: .
V: TRBV25-1

CDR3: CSVEAFQETQYF
DNA: TGCAGCGTTGAAGCGTTTCAAGAGACCCAGTACTTC
J: TRBJ2-5
size: .
D: .
V: TRBV29-1

CDR3: CASSLREYDGYTF
DNA: TGTGCCAGCAGCTTACGGGAATATGATGGCTACACCTTC
J: TRBJ1-2
size: .
D: .
V: TRBV7-9

CDR3: CASRPRTGSTEAFF
DNA: TGTGCCAGCAGACCAAGGACAGGGTCCACTGAAGCTTTCTTT
J: TRBJ1-1
size: .
D: TRBD1
V: TRBV25-1

CDR3: CASSRRGPNQPQHF
DNA: TGTGCCAGCAGCCGCCGGGGACCTAATCAGCCCCAGCATTTT
J: TRBJ1-5
size: once
D: .
V: TRBV5-6

CDR3: CASTSGVGDYNEQFF
DNA: TGTGCCAGTACTAGCGGGGTTGGGGACTACAATGAGCAGTTCTTC
J: TRBJ2-1
size: .
D: TRBD2
V: TRBV9

CDR3: CASSGTQANYGYTF
DNA: TGTGCCAGCAGTGGAACACAGGCTAACTATGGCTACACCTTC
J: TRBJ1-2
size: .
D: .
V: TRBV6-5

CDR3: CASSLGAQETQYF
DNA: TGTGCCAGCAGCTTAGGTGCACAAGAGACCCAGTACTTC
J: TRBJ2-5
size: .
D: .
V: TRBV7-2

CDR3: CASSTRDRFTDTQYF
DNA: TGTGCCAGCAGCACTCGGGACCGATTCACAGATACGCAGTATTTT
J: TRBJ2-3
size: .
D: .
V: TRBV13

CDR3: CASSVGDRGTEAFF
DNA: TGTGCCAGCAGCGTAGGAGACAGGGGGACTGAAGCTTTCTTT
J: TRBJ1-1
size: .
D: TRBD1
V: TRBV9

CDR3: CASSLQGANYGYTF
DNA: TGTGCCAGCAGCCTACAGGGGGCTAACTATGGCTACACCTTC
J: TRBJ1-2
size: few
D: TRBD1
V: TRBV2

CDR3: CASSGGALDTQYF
DNA: TGTGCCAGTAGCGGGGGGGCTTTGGATACGCAGTATTTT
J: TRBJ2-3
size: .
D: TRBD2
V: TRBV6-6

CDR3: CASSSGTWGNQPQHF
DNA: TGTGCCAGCAGCTCCGGGACCTGGGGCAATCAGCCCCAGCATTTT
J: TRBJ1-5
size: .
D: .
V: TRBV7-2

CDR3: CAISETGGSFF
DNA: TGTGCCATCAGTGAGACAGGCGGGTCTTTCTTT
J: TRBJ1-1
size: few
D: .
V: TRBV10-3

CDR3: CSVIIGGTGANQPQHF
DNA: TGCAGCGTCATAATTGGGGGGACAGGGGCCAATCAGCCCCAGCATTTT
J: TRBJ1-5
size: .
D: TRBD1
V: TRBV29-1

CDR3: CASSKAGEETQYF
DNA: TGTGCCAGCAGCAAAGCGGGAGAAGAGACCCAGTACTTC
J: TRBJ2-5
size: .
D: TRBD2
V: TRBV7-2

CDR3: CASSQDRQAEQPQHF
DNA: TGCGCCAGCAGCCAAGATCGTCAGGCGGAACAGCCCCAGCATTTT
J: TRBJ1-5
size: .
D: .
V: TRBV4-1

CDR3: CASSFNTGSDSYEQYF
DNA: TGTGCCAGCAGTTTTAATACAGGGTCGGACTCCTACGAGCAGTACTTC
J: TRBJ2-7
size: .
D: .
V: TRBV6-5

CDR3: CASSLEGAGSEAFF
DNA: TGTGCCAGCAGCTTGGAGGGGGCGGGGTCTGAAGCTTTCTTT
J: TRBJ1-1
size: once
D: TRBD1
V: TRBV5-4

CDR3: CASGPGPDTQYF
DNA: TGTGCCAGCGGGCCAGGCCCCGATACGCAGTATTTT
J: TRBJ2-3
size: .
D: .
V: TRBV7-3

CDR3: CASSIQGQKNYGYTF
DNA: TGTGCCAGCAGCATCCAGGGACAGAAAAACTATGGCTACACCTTC
J: TRBJ1-2
size: once
D: TRBD1
V: TRBV7-8

CDR3: CASSPGRRLGNTIYF
DNA: TGTGCCAGCAGCCCGGGCCGCCGCCTCGGGAACACCATATATTTT
J: TRBJ1-3
size: .
D: .
V: TRBV5-8

CDR3: CASSQESDLTRSTIYF
DNA: TGCGCCAGCAGCCAAGAGTCAGACCTGACCCGAAGCACCATATATTTT
J: TRBJ1-3
size: .
D: .
V: TRBV4-1

CDR3: CASSPGTSRFTGELFF
DNA: TGTGCCAGCAGCCCAGGGACTAGTCGGTTCACCGGGGAGCTGTTTTTT
J: TRBJ2-2
size: .
D: TRBD2
V: TRBV5-6

CDR3: CASRPFGGNQPQHF
DNA: TGTGCCAGCAGGCCCTTCGGGGGCAATCAGCCCCAGCATTTT
J: TRBJ1-5
size: .
D: .
V: TRBV6-5

CDR3: CASSYSTGRPYGYTF
DNA: TGTGCCAGCAGTTACTCGACGGGTCGGCCTTATGGCTACACCTTC
J: TRBJ1-2
size: .
D: .
V: TRBV6-5

CDR3: CASSPQTGRTNYGYTF
DNA: TGCGCCAGCAGCCCACAGACAGGGCGTACTAACTATGGCTACACCTTC
J: TRBJ1-2
size: .
D: TRBD1
V: TRBV4-1

CDR3: CASSPTGNTVDGYTF
DNA: TGCGCCAGCAGCCCCACAGGGAATACGGTGGATGGCTACACCTTC
J: TRBJ1-2
size: few
D: .
V: TRBV5-1

CDR3: CASSLAGTEAFF
DNA: TGTGCCAGCAGTTTAGCTGGGACTGAAGCTTTCTTT
J: TRBJ1-1
size: .
D: .
V: TRBV28

CDR3: CASSPEQNNQPQHF
DNA: TGTGCCAGCTCACCCGAACAGAACAATCAGCCCCAGCATTTT
J: TRBJ1-5
size: .
D: .
V: TRBV18

CDR3: CASSQDIDRGPGRYEQYF
DNA: TGTGCCAGCAGCCAAGATATTGACAGGGGCCCGGGTAGGTACGAGCAGTACTTC
J: TRBJ2-7
size: .
D: TRBD1
V: TRBV4-2